A selection of T cell receptor beta chains follows, all from one sample in a study of regulatory T cells in long-lasting Graves disease. TCRdb ran MiXCR on the multiplex PCR reads and lists one entry per CDR3 protein. The sample yields about 540,000 distinct CDR3 sequences, about 13% seen once. The same sample was also used in a study of T cells in Graves' hyperthyroidism and ophthalmopathy.

Specimen: peripheral blood mononuclear cells (PBMCs), collected at new diagnosis, from a patient treated with antithyroid drugs. Source of these receptors: a man in his thirties or forties with Graves disease. CDR3s include the opening cysteine and the closing phenylalanine or tryptophan. D genes are given only for firm matches. Some rows mark clone size as missing; the rest say once, few, many or name a class of expanded clone.

TRBJ1-1 | . | . | TRBV25-1 | TGTGCCAGCAGTGAATCGTTGGGAAGCACTGAAGCTTTCTTT | CASSESLGSTEAFF
TRBJ1-2 | few | TRBD1 | TRBV12-3/TRBV12-4 | TGTGCCAGCGGATTACCGACAGGGACTGGCTACACCTTC | CASGLPTGTGYTF
TRBJ2-7 | many | TRBD1 | TRBV6-2/TRBV6-3 | TGTGCCAGCAGTTACTCTTCCCTGACAGGGTGGTACGAGCAGTACTTC | CASSYSSLTGWYEQYF
TRBJ1-1 | . | . | TRBV6-1 | TGTGCCAGCAGTGCCAGGGCGGCTGAAGCTTTCTTT | CASSARAAEAFF
TRBJ1-3 | . | TRBD1 | TRBV11-2 | TGTGCCAGCAGCCGGCGGGACAGCCCTTACTCTGGAAACACCATATATTTT | CASSRRDSPYSGNTIYF
TRBJ2-2 | . | . | TRBV29-1 | TGCAGCGTTGCCGAGTATTCCGGGGAGCTGTTTTTT | CSVAEYSGELFF
TRBJ2-3 | . | TRBD2 | TRBV18 | TGTGCCAGCTCACCACGAAATCCGACTAGCGGGAGGCCCCGAGATACGCAGTATTTT | CASSPRNPTSGRPRDTQYF
TRBJ2-5 | many | TRBD2 | TRBV7-2 | TGTGCCAGCAGCTTAAGTGTAGTCCTAGCGGGAGGCGAGACCCAGTACTTC | CASSLSVVLAGGETQYF
TRBJ2-3 | . | . | TRBV18 | TGTGCCAGCTCACCCGGGGCGACCGGAGATACGCAGTATTTT | CASSPGATGDTQYF
TRBJ2-7 | many | TRBD1 | TRBV20-1 | TGCAGTGCTAGCCGGGACAGAGACTACGAGCAGTACTTC | CSASRDRDYEQYF
TRBJ2-7 | many | TRBD1 | TRBV28 | TGTGCCAGCAGTTTAACGGGACAGCTATCCTACGAGCAGTACTTC | CASSLTGQLSYEQYF
TRBJ1-6 | many | . | TRBV20-1 | TGCAGTGCCATAGGGAGTCAGATGACCCTCCACTTT | CSAIGSQMTLHF
TRBJ2-1 | many | . | TRBV20-1 | TGCAGTGCTAGAGAACCCCTAGGGGGAGGCCACAATGAGCAGTTCTTC | CSAREPLGGGHNEQFF
TRBJ2-7 | many | TRBD2 | TRBV25-1 | TGTGCCAGCAGTGAAGCTTCTAGCGGAGGAGCCTACGAGCAGTACTTC | CASSEASSGGAYEQYF
TRBJ2-5 | . | . | TRBV7-2 | TGTGCCAGCAGCTTAGCCGGCCATATGGTGGGAGAGACCCAGTACTTC | CASSLAGHMVGETQYF
TRBJ2-5 | many | TRBD2 | TRBV11-2 | TGTGCCAGCAGCTTGGGACTAGCGGCCCAAGAGACCCAGTACTTC | CASSLGLAAQETQYF
TRBJ2-1 | many | . | TRBV6-2/TRBV6-3 | TGTGCCAGCAGTTACCTCCCCGACTACCTGGCCTATTTCCCCAATGAGCAGTTCTTC | CASSYLPDYLAYFPNEQFF
TRBJ2-2 | few | . | TRBV9 | TGTGCCAGCAGCGTCCGGGCGGGTGACACCGGGGAGCTGTTTTTT | CASSVRAGDTGELFF
TRBJ2-3 | few | TRBD2 | TRBV18 | TGTGCCAGCTCACCCTTGGCTAGCCGGGGGGCAGATACGCAGTATTTT | CASSPLASRGADTQYF
TRBJ1-2 | few | . | TRBV20-1 | TGCAGTGCTAGGATACCCGGCAGCGGCTATGGCTACACCTTC | CSARIPGSGYGYTF
TRBJ2-7 | many | TRBD2 | TRBV12-3/TRBV12-4 | TGTGCCAGCAGTTTAGCCCGGACTAGCGGGAGGACCGGGCGGGAGCAGTACTTC | CASSLARTSGRTGREQYF
TRBJ2-3 | few | TRBD2 | TRBV24-1 | TGTGCCACCAGTGATCGTAGCGGGAGGACCCCAGATACGCAGTATTTT | CATSDRSGRTPDTQYF
TRBJ2-3 | many | . | TRBV7-2 | TGTGCCAGCAGCCAGCCTAGCAATACGCAGTATTTT | CASSQPSNTQYF
TRBJ2-2 | few | . | TRBV19 | TGTGCCAGTAGTAAGGACCGGGTCGGCAGGGAGCTGTTTTTT | CASSKDRVGRELFF
TRBJ2-7 | few | TRBD2 | TRBV12-3/TRBV12-4 | TGTGCCAACAGGTTAGCGGGAGCTGGAGAGCAGTACTTC | CANRLAGAGEQYF
TRBJ2-2 | many | TRBD1 | TRBV11-2 | TGTGCCAGCAGCCCCGACGGGACAGACCCCGGGGAGCTGTTTTTT | CASSPDGTDPGELFF
TRBJ1-2 | many | TRBD1 | TRBV6-1 | TGTGCCAGCAGTGAAATGCTGCGGGACAGGAACTATGGCTACACCTTC | CASSEMLRDRNYGYTF
TRBJ1-1 | many | . | TRBV6-1 | TGTGCCAGCAGTCGACAGACGAACACTGAAGCTTTCTTT | CASSRQTNTEAFF
TRBJ1-2 | many | . | TRBV3-1 | TGTGCCAGCACCCCGACGCAGATAGCCAACTATGGCTACACCTTC | CASTPTQIANYGYTF
TRBJ1-1 | few | TRBD1 | TRBV30 | TGTGCCTGGATGACAGGGATAACTGAAGCTTTCTTT | CAWMTGITEAFF
TRBJ2-5 | . | TRBD2 | TRBV9 | TGTGCCAGCAGCCCCGCGGGAGGGGGGGAGACCCAGTACTTC | CASSPAGGGETQYF
TRBJ2-7 | many | TRBD2 | TRBV5-1 | TGCGCCAGCAGCTTGGGTGGGACTAGCGGCTACGAGCAGTACTTC | CASSLGGTSGYEQYF
TRBJ1-2 | few | TRBD1 | TRBV29-1 | TGCAGCGTGTATACCGGGACAGGGAGTTGGGGCTACACCTTC | CSVYTGTGSWGYTF
TRBJ2-7 | many | TRBD1 | TRBV29-1 | TGCAGCGCAGGGACAGGGTGGGAGTACGAGCAGTACTTC | CSAGTGWEYEQYF
TRBJ2-2 | many | TRBD2 | TRBV20-1 | TGCAGTGCTGGTAGCGGGTTAGGCACCGGGGAGCTGTTTTTT | CSAGSGLGTGELFF
TRBJ2-3 | many | TRBD2 | TRBV7-2 | TGTGCCAGCAGCTTAGAGAGGCGGGAGAGGGATACGCAGTATTTT | CASSLERRERDTQYF
TRBJ2-7 | many | . | TRBV2 | TGTGCCAGCAGTGCAGGGACCCACGCAGGGGACGAGCAGTACTTC | CASSAGTHAGDEQYF
TRBJ2-4 | few | . | TRBV6-9 | TGTGCCAGCAGTTCCGGACGGGGAAACATTCAGTACTTC | CASSSGRGNIQYF
TRBJ2-7 | . | . | TRBV10-3 | TGTGCCATCCTAACAGATAGCTCCTACGAGCAGTACTTC | CAILTDSSYEQYF
TRBJ2-1 | many | . | TRBV5-6 | TGTGCCAGCAGCCCTTTAGCGGACTTCTCCTACAATGAGCAGTTCTTC | CASSPLADFSYNEQFF
TRBJ2-7 | few | TRBD2 | TRBV18 | TGTGCCAGCTCACCTCCGGGACTAGTCTACGAGCAGTACTTC | CASSPPGLVYEQYF
TRBJ2-7 | . | TRBD1 | TRBV19 | TGTGCCAGTAGTAGGACCCACAGGGGGGCCCCCTACGAGCAGTACTTC | CASSRTHRGAPYEQYF
TRBJ2-7 | many | . | TRBV7-2 | TGTGCCAGCAGCTTAGAAGTTTGGCAGACCCAGGACGAGCAGTACTTC | CASSLEVWQTQDEQYF
TRBJ2-5 | many | . | TRBV2 | TGTGCCAGCAGTGAAGCGGGGCTATACCAAGAGACCCAGTACTTC | CASSEAGLYQETQYF
TRBJ2-7 | many | . | TRBV27 | TGTGCCAGCAGTTTAAGATTCGGCGGACAACGGTCCTACGAGCAGTACTTC | CASSLRFGGQRSYEQYF
TRBJ2-5 | many | . | TRBV12-3/TRBV12-4 | TGTGCCAGCAGTTTCGGGGGCGGGAGAGGGGAGACCCAGTACTTC | CASSFGGGRGETQYF
TRBJ2-1 | . | TRBD2 | TRBV11-3 | TGTGCCAGCAGCTTAGAAGGCGGGAGAGTCCACAATGAGCAGTTCTTC | CASSLEGGRVHNEQFF